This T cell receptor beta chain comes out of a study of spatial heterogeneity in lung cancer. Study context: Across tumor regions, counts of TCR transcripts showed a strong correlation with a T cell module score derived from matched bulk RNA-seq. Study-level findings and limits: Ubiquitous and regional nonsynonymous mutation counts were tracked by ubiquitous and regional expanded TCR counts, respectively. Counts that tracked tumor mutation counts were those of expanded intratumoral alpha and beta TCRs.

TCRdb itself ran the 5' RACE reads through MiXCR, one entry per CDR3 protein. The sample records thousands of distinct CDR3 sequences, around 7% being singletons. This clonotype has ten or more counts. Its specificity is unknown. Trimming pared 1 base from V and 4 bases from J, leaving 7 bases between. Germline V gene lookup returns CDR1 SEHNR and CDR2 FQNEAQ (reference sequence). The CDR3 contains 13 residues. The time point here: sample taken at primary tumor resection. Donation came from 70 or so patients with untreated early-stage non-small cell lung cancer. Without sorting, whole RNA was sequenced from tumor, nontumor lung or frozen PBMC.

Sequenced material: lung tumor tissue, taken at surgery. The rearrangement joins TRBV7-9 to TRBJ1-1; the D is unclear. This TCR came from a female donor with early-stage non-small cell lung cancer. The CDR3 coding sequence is TGTGCCAGCAGCTTAGGTGCGGGCACTGAAGCTTTCTTT. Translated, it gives CASSLGAGTEAFF.